This T cell receptor beta chain is drawn from a study of T cell responses to AZD1222 COVID-19 vaccine. This table comes from immunoSEQ multiplex PCR, and its TCRdb copy is limited to in-frame clones, with some not included. The profile shows 150,000 to 190,000 clones, 90% of them singletons. The CDR3 loop spans 15 amino acids. Trimming at V came to 4 bases and at J to 4 bases, leaving 5 bases not matched to a gene. CDR1 is SEHNR and CDR2 is FQNEAQ in the germline V gene (reference sequence). The sample was peripheral blood, taken on day 0 of AZD1222 vaccination. The chain is built from TRBV7-9 and TRBJ1-5, with 9 positions matching TRBD1. The origin of this receptor is an adult in good health. CDR3 in amino acids: CASSSGTGPNQPQHF. CDR3 DNA sequence: TGTGCCAGCAGCTCAGGGACAGGGCCTAATCAGCCCCAGCATTTT.